What follows are 26 T cell receptor beta chains derived from one specimen sequenced in a study of T-cell memory formation after mild COVID-19. TCRdb fed the 5' RACE reads into MiXCR, producing one record per CDR3 protein. The sample holds 300,000 to 400,000 distinct CDR3 sequences, roughly 20% seen once. The specimen was PBMCs or a T cell subset sorted from them (not recorded which). The receptors here all came from an adult woman who had mild COVID-19 (a few samples of this study predate the infection). Cell type and time point are not known.

CDR3 region: CASSQSGLAGMASGANVLTF. The CDR3 nucleotides read TGTGCCAGCAGCCAAAGCGGGCTAGCGGGGATGGCCTCTGGGGCCAACGTCCTGACTTTC. The V call is TRBV7-3, the J call TRBJ2-6, with 9 bases identical to TRBD2. The CDR3 extends over 20 amino acids. Looked up from germline, CDR1 is SGHTA and CDR2 is FQGTGA. J gave up 0 bases and V 5 bases, and 14 bases lay outside the gene matches.

The chain carries TRBV12-3 or TRBV12-4 and TRBJ2-2, with D perhaps TRBD2 (5 bases). V shed 5 bases and J shed 4 bases, with 14 bases lying between them. The CDR3 covers 15 residues. CDR3 bases: TGTGCCAGCAGTCTCCGAGGGCGGAGCACCGGGGAGCTGTTTTTT. Translation gives CASSLRGRSTGELFF.

CDR3 in amino acids: CASSLALGLAGATDTQYF. In DNA, the CDR3 is TGTGCCAGCAGTTTAGCGCTCGGACTAGCGGGGGCCACAGATACGCAGTATTTT. The V and J genes are TRBV12-3 or TRBV12-4 and TRBJ2-3, with TRBD2 matching 13 bases. The J segment lost 2 bases and the V segment lost 0 bases, leaving 5 bases of the junction unmatched. This CDR3 spans 18 amino acids.

The chain is built from TRBV5-4 and TRBJ2-3; 12 nucleotides align to TRBD2. V gave up 7 bases and J gave up 4 bases; unmatched junction bases: 4. The length of the CDR3 is 14 residues. Germline V gene lookup returns CDR1 SGHNT and CDR2 YYREEE (reference sequence). Here the CDR3 DNA reads TGTGCCAGCCGGACTAGCGGGAATGCAGATACGCAGTATTTT. It specifies CASRTSGNADTQYF.

The chain recombines TRBV12-3 or TRBV12-4 with TRBJ2-5, with no clear D. The CDR3 sequence is 13 residues long. The ends were cut back, 6 bases at V and 5 bases at J, with 13 bases in the middle. CDR3 nucleotides: TGTGCCAGCAGGCTTCGGTCCTGGGAGACCCAGTACTTC. Translation gives CASRLRSWETQYF.

The table lists this clonotype with a few counts. V gene TRBV25-1 combines with J gene TRBJ1-1; D is unresolved. The V gene lost 4 bases and the J gene lost 5 bases, with 8 bases spanning the gap. CDR3 length: 12 residues. Germline V CDR1 and CDR2: MGHDK, SYGVNS. CDR3 loop: CASSATGTEAFF. In nucleotides, the CDR3 is TGTGCCAGCAGTGCAACGGGGACTGAAGCTTTCTTT.

The J gene is TRBJ2-3, the V gene TRBV29-1; D is uncertain. Germline V gene lookup returns CDR1 SQVTM and CDR2 ANQGSEA. The V and J ends lost 7 bases and 2 bases respectively, with 7 bases between them. The CDR3 length is 11 residues. The CDR3 DNA is TGCAGCGCCGGAGACACAGATACGCAGTATTTT. Its translation: CSAGDTDTQYF.

The rearrangement joins TRBV7-9 to TRBJ2-1; 9 bases fit TRBD2. Losses at the gene ends were 1 base for V and 7 bases for J; bases not matched to a gene: 5. This CDR3 has 15 amino acids. The germline V gene has CDR1 SEHNR and CDR2 FQNEAQ (reference sequence). CDR3 DNA sequence: TGTGCCAGCAGCTTAGTTAGCGGGGGCTTAAATGAGCAGTTCTTC. Protein product: CASSLVSGGLNEQFF. The whole variable domain, filled in from reference TRBV7-9 and TRBJ2-1, reads DTGVSQNPRHKITKRGQNVTFRCDPISEHNRLYWYRQTLGQGPEFLTYFQNEAQLEKSRLLSDRFSAERPKGSFSTLEIQRTEQGDSAMYLCASSLVSGGLNEQFFGPGTRLTVL.

CDR3 nucleotide sequence: TGTGCCAGCAGTACGGGACAGGGTTTTCCAGATACGCAGTATTTT. It encodes CASSTGQGFPDTQYF. The chain couples TRBV6-6 to TRBJ2-3; 9 bases fit TRBD1. Germline loops: CDR1 MNHNY, CDR2 SVGAGI (reference sequence). The CDR3 has 15 residues. After removal of 5 bases from V and 4 bases from J, the junction contained 7 bases not matched to a gene.

Turning to this clonotype: One end of the junction varies from germline; a read error may be responsible. V gene TRBV19 combines with J gene TRBJ2-1; 8 bases are shared with TRBD2. Germline loops: CDR1 LNHDA, CDR2 SQIVND (reference sequence). The CDR3 has 16 residues. CDR3 in amino acids: CASSKGGLGTYNEQFF. In nucleotides, the CDR3 is TGTGCCAGCAGTAAGGGGGGACTAGGGACCTACAATGAGCAGTTCTTC.

The J gene is TRBJ1-4, the V gene TRBV5-1, with D uncertain. CDR1 and CDR2 from the germline V gene are SGHRS and YFSETQ. V lost 4 bases and J 2 bases, leaving 15 bases between the germline ends. CDR3 length: 16 residues. The CDR3 protein is CASSPVSGGTNEKLFF. In DNA form, the CDR3 reads TGCGCCAGCAGCCCTGTTTCGGGAGGGACTAATGAAAAACTGTTTTTT.

The chain joins TRBV20-1 to TRBJ2-7, with 8 positions matching TRBD2. CDR3 length equals 15 residues. Trimming cost V 2 bases and J 3 bases; bases outside gene matches: 9. Germline assignment: CDR1 DFQATT and CDR2 SNEGSKA (reference sequence). The CDR3 reads CSARPSGTSYYEQYF. CDR3 nucleotides: TGCAGTGCTAGACCTTCCGGGACTAGTTACTACGAGCAGTACTTC.

V is TRBV6-4 and J is TRBJ1-4, with 8 bases that match TRBD1. The germline V gene has CDR1 MRHNA and CDR2 SNTAGT. Trimming removed 2 bases from V and 4 bases from J; junction bases left unmatched: 3. This CDR3 contains 15 residues. The CDR3, as DNA: TGTGCCAGCAGTGACCCGGACAGGGTTAATGAAAAACTGTTTTTT. It specifies CASSDPDRVNEKLFF.

The genes are TRBV7-9 and TRBJ2-3; 9 bases are shared with TRBD2. This CDR3 has 17 amino acids. V lost 4 bases, J lost 4 bases, and 12 bases stayed unmatched. Germline CDR1 reads SEHNR; CDR2 reads FQNEAQ (reference sequence). The DNA for the CDR3 is TGTGCCAGCAGCTCGACCGGGGTGGTAGCGGGAGCAGATACGCAGTATTTT. Translation: CASSSTGVVAGADTQYF.

As concerns this clonotype: One junction end does not reproduce the germline sequence, and a read error may be involved. The V gene is TRBV5-6, the J gene TRBJ2-3, with TRBD1 matching over 7 bases. Per germline, CDR1 SGHDT and CDR2 YYEEEE. The CDR3 is 11 amino acids. For the CDR3, the DNA is TGTGCCAGCAGCTTTGACAGGGCTAAACATTTT. Its translation is CASSFDRAKHF.

This clonotype appeared a few times. The chain has TRBV7-6 and TRBJ2-7; D gene unclear. From germline, CDR1 is SGHVS and CDR2 FNYEAQ. This CDR3 is built from 13 residues. The V end was cut by 2 bases, the J end by 3 bases, with 8 bases between. The DNA of the CDR3 is TGTGCCAGCAGCTTATCGGTTGGCTACGAGCAGTACTTC. It encodes CASSLSVGYEQYF.

Only a few counts were recorded for this clonotype. The chain combines TRBV7-9 with TRBJ1-2, with 10 positions matching TRBD1. CDR1 is SEHNR and CDR2 is FQNEAQ in the germline V gene (reference sequence). Trimming took 5 bases from V and 7 from J; bases not matched to a gene: 10. The CDR3 has 15 amino acids. The CDR3 nucleotides are TGTGCCAGCAGCCTACCCGGGACAGGGGTTTTTGGCTACACCTTC. Protein sequence: CASSLPGTGVFGYTF.

This clonotype has a handful of counts. This chain uses TRBV12-3 or TRBV12-4 with TRBJ1-2; no reliable D call. The V end lost 4 bases, the J end lost 5 bases, and 17 bases lay between the germline ends. The CDR3 runs to 15 residues. CDR3: CASSWFEESGYGYTF. The CDR3 region has the DNA TGTGCCAGCAGTTGGTTCGAGGAGAGCGGGTATGGCTACACCTTC.

This sequence joins TRBV18 and TRBJ1-1; no clear D. In germline, CDR1 is KGHSH, CDR2 LQKENI. The CDR3 has 15 residues. Trimming pared 7 bases from V and 0 bases from J, leaving 15 bases between. The CDR3: CASYLSGRVNTEAFF. DNA for the CDR3: TGTGCCAGCTACCTATCGGGTCGGGTGAACACTGAAGCTTTCTTT.

This clonotype was observed a handful of times. This chain links TRBV9 with TRBJ2-5, with TRBD2 matching 9 bases. The CDR3 has 14 residues. V shed 3 bases and J 5 bases; nucleotides not matched to a gene: 5. Per the germline V gene, CDR1 is SGDLS and CDR2 is YYNGEE. The CDR3 nucleotides are TGTGCCAGCAGCGCTAGCGGGGCTCGGGAGACCCAGTACTTC. It encodes CASSASGARETQYF.

V usage is TRBV18 and J usage is TRBJ2-3; D not certain. Germline-derived CDR1 and CDR2 are KGHSH and LQKENI. The V gene lost 4 bases and the J gene lost 2 bases, with 10 bases spanning the gap. The CDR3 totals 14 residues. The CDR3 region is CASSRERSTDTQYF. DNA for the CDR3: TGTGCCAGCTCACGTGAGCGATCCACAGATACGCAGTATTTT. Using reference TRBV18 and TRBJ2-3 for the parts outside the CDR3, the full variable domain is NAGVMQNPRHLVRRRGQEARLRCSPMKGHSHVYWYRQLPEEGLKFMVYLQKENIIDESGMPKERFSAEFPKEGPSILRIQQVVRGDSAAYFCASSRERSTDTQYFGPGTRLTVL.

The CDR3 sequence: CASSYSNRPNQPQHF. CDR3 coding DNA: TGTGCCAGCAGTTACTCGAACAGACCCAATCAGCCCCAGCATTTT. The chain has TRBV6-2 or TRBV6-3 and TRBJ1-5, with unresolved D. The CDR3 sequence is 15 residues long. V was shortened by 0 bases and J by 3 bases, with 9 bases between the two germline ends. CDR1 is MNHEY, CDR2 SVGEGT, per germline.

A few counts support this clonotype. This chain connects TRBV24-1 to TRBJ2-1; 14 nucleotides align to TRBD2. The CDR3 covers 19 residues. V trimming: 4 bases; J trimming: 7 bases; junction bases outside the gene matches: 14. The germline CDR1 and CDR2 sequences are KGHDR and SFDVKD. The CDR3 DNA reads TGTGCCACCAGTGACCTCGGGACTAGCGGGAGTTCAGGTTTGAATGAGCAGTTCTTC. It translates to CATSDLGTSGSSGLNEQFF.

This clonotype has only a few counts. The chain links TRBV12-3 or TRBV12-4 to TRBJ2-2; no reliable D call. The CDR3 has 15 residues. V lost 6 bases and J lost 0, with 11 bases in between. CDR3 amino acids: CASSLQRPNTGELFF. The CDR3 nucleotides are TGTGCCAGCAGCCTGCAAAGGCCGAACACCGGGGAGCTGTTTTTT.

This clonotype has a count of ten or more. The chain links TRBV18 to TRBJ2-7; D may be TRBD2 (5 bases). The germline gives CDR1 KGHSH, CDR2 LQKENI. The CDR3 loop spans 12 amino acids. V lost 3 bases and J 5 bases, leaving 8 bases between the germline ends. CDR3 protein: CASSPSGNEQYF. For the CDR3, the DNA is TGTGCCAGCTCACCCTCCGGGAACGAGCAGTACTTC.

The chain recombines TRBV20-1 with TRBJ2-4, with 12 bases lining up with TRBD2. This CDR3 region has 18 residues. Unmatched junction bases numbered 12, after V lost 5 bases and J lost 1 base. Germline lookup yields CDR1 DFQATT and CDR2 SNEGSKA (reference sequence). CDR3 coding DNA: TGCAGTGCTCCACTAGCGGGGGGTCGTCTGGCCGCCAAAAACATTCAGTACTTC. This codes for CSAPLAGGRLAAKNIQYF.